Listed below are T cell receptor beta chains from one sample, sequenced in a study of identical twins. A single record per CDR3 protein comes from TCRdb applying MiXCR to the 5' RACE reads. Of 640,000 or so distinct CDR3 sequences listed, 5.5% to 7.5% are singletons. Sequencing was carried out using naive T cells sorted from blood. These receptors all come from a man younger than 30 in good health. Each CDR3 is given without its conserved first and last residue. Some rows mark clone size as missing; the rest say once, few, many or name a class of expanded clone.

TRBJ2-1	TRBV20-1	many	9	SALFVNEQF
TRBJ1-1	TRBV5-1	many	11	ASSLETGTEAF
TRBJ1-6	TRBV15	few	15	ATSRDQGARNNSPLH
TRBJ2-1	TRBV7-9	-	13	ASSLSQGPVHEQF
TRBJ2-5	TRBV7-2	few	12	ASSLVASGETQY
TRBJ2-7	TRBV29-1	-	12	SVEVGGASYEQY
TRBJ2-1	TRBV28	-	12	ASSFGLAGSEQF
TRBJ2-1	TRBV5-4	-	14	ASTPVGGREYNEQF
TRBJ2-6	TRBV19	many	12	ASTRDRGANVLT
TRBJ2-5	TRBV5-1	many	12	ASSLEPLQETQY
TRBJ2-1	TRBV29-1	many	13	SLSALAGGQNEQF
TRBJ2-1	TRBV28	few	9	ASTTGSEQF
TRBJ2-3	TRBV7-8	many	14	ASSFTRSRITDTQY
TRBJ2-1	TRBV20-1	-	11	SASMAVGDEQF
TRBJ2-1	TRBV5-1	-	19	ASSLGGTSGNVRAMYNEQF
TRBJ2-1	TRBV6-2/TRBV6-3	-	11	ASRNSTSGAQF
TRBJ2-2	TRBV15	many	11	ATSREGTGELF
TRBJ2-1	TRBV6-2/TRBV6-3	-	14	ASSPSGTSGNNEQF
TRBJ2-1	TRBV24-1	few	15	ATSDLGTTTLGNEQF
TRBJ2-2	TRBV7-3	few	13	ASSSSPGVTGELF
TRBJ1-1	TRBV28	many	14	ASSLRSTLPDTEAF
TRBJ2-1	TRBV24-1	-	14	ATSDLTEGGDDEQF
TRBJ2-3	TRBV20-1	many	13	SATKVAASTDTQY
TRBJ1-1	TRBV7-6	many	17	ASSLDPQSLTGLNTEAF
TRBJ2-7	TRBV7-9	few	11	ASSLRPSGEQY
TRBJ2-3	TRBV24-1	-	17	ATSATVPSGPPSTDTQY